The sequence of this TCR beta chain was determined in a study of early T cells in non-severe SARS-CoV-2 infection. This clonotype was counted a few times. Each CDR3 protein gets one entry after TCRdb re-called the 5' RACE reads with MiXCR. Here the sample spans under 60,000 distinct CDR3 sequences, over 7% being singletons. The CDR3 covers 16 residues. CDR1 is SGDLS and CDR2 is YYNGEE in the germline V gene. After removal of 2 bases from V and 2 bases from J, the junction contained 7 bases not matched to a gene. Sample: whole blood. The TCR was taken from an adult who was a healthcare worker with PCR-confirmed SARS-CoV-2 infection or an uninfected control (not recorded which). The chain combines TRBV9 with TRBJ2-1, with 7 bases aligning to TRBD1. CDR3 residues: CASSVSGQAPYNEQFF. The CDR3 nucleotides are TGTGCCAGCAGCGTTTCCGGACAGGCACCCTACAATGAGCAGTTCTTC.